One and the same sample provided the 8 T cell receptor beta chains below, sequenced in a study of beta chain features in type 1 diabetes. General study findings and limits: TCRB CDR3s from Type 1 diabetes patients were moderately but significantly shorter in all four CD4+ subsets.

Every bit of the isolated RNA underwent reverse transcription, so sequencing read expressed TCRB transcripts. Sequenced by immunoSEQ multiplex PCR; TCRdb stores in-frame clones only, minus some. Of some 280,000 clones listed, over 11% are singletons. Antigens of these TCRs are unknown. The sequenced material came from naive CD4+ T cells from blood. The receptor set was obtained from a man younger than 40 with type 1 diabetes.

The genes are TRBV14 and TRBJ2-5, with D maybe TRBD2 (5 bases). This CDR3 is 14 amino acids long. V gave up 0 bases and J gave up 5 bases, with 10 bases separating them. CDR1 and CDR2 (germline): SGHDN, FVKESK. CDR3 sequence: CASSQDGVRETQYF. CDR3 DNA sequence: TGTGCCAGCAGCCAAGACGGGGTGAGGGAGACCCAGTACTTC.

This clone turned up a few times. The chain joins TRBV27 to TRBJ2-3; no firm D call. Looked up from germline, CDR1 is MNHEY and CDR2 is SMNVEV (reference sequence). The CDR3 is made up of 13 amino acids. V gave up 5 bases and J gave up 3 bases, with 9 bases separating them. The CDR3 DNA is TGTGCCAGCAGTAAAGTCCTAACAGATACGCAGTATTTT. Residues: CASSKVLTDTQYF.

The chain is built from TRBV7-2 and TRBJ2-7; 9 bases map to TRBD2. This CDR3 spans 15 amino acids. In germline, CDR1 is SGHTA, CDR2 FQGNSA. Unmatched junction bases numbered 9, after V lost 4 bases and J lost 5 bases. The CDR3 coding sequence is TGTGCCAGCAGCTCCCTGGCGGGAGGGCCCCACGAGCAGTACTTC. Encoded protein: CASSSLAGGPHEQYF.

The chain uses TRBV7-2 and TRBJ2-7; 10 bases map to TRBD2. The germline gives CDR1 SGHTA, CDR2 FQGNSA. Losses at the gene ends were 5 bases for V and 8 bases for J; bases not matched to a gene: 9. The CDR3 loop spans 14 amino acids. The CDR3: CASSQGLAGVKQYF. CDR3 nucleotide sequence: TGTGCCAGCAGCCAGGGGCTAGCGGGAGTCAAGCAGTACTTC.

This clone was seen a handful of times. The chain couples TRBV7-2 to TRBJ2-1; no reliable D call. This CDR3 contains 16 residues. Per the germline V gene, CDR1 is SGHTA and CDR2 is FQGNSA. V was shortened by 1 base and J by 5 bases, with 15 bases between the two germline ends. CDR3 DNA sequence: TGTGCCAGCAGCTTAGTAGGCGGATCCCTGAACAATGAGCAGTTCTTC. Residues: CASSLVGGSLNNEQFF. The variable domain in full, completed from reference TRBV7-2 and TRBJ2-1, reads GAGVSQSPSNKVTEKGKDVELRCDPISGHTALYWYRQSLGQGLEFLIYFQGNSAPDKSGLPSDRFSAERTGGSVSTLTIQRTQQEDSAVYLCASSLVGGSLNNEQFFGPGTRLTVL.

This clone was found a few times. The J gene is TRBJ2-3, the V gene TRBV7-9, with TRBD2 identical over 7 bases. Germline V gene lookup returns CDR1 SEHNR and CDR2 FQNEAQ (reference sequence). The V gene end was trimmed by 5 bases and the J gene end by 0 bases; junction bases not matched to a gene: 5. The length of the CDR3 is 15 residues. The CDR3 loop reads CASSEGSGSTDTQYF. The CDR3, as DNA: TGTGCCAGCAGCGAGGGTAGCGGGAGCACAGATACGCAGTATTTT. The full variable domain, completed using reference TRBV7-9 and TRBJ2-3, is DTGVSQNPRHKITKRGQNVTFRCDPISEHNRLYWYRQTLGQGPEFLTYFQNEAQLEKSRLLSDRFSAERPKGSFSTLEIQRTEQGDSAMYLCASSEGSGSTDTQYFGPGTRLTVL.

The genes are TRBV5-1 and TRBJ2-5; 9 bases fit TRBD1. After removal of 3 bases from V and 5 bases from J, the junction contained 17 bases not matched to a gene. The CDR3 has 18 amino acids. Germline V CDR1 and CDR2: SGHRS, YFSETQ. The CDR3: CASSSRDHGQGIGETQYF. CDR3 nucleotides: TGCGCCAGCAGCTCGCGCGACCATGGACAGGGGATAGGGGAGACCCAGTACTTC. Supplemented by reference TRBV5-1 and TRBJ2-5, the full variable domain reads KAGVTQTPRYLIKTRGQQVTLSCSPISGHRSVSWYQQTPGQGLQFLFEYFSETQRNKGNFPGRFSGRQFSNSRSEMNVSTLELGDSALYLCASSSRDHGQGIGETQYFGPGTRLLVL.

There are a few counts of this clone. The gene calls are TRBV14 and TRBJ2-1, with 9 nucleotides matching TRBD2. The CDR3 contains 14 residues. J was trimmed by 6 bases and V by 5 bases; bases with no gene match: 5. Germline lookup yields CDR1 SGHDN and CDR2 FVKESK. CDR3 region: CASSTGTSFNEQFF. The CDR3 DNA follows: TGTGCCAGCAGCACGGGGACTAGCTTCAATGAGCAGTTCTTC.